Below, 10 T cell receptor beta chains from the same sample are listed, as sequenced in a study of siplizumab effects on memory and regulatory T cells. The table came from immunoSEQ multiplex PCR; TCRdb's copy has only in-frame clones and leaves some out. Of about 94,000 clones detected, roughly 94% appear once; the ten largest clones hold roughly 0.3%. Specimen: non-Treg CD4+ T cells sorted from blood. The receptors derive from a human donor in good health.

The CDR3 here is CASSLRPMNTEAFF. In DNA, the CDR3 is TGCGCCAGCAGCTTGCGTCCTATGAACACTGAAGCTTTCTTT. J is TRBJ1-1 and V is TRBV5-1, with D unclear. The CDR3 contains 14 residues. Between the trimmed V and J ends, which lost 1 base and 0 bases, there was a span of 7 bases. The germline V gene has CDR1 SGHRS and CDR2 YFSETQ.

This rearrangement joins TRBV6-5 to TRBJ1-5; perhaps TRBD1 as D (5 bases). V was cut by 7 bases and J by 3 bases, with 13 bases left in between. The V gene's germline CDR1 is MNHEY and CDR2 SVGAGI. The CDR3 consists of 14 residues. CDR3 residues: CASTEGSFNQPQHF. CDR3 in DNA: TGTGCCAGCACCGAGGGGTCATTCAATCAGCCCCAGCATTTT.

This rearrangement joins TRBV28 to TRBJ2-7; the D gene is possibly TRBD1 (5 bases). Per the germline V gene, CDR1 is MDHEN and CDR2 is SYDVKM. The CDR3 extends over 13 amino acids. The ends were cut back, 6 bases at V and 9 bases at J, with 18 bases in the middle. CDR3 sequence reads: CASSSAGPQGQYF. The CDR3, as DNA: TGTGCCAGCAGCTCGGCCGGGCCTCAGGGGCAGTACTTC.

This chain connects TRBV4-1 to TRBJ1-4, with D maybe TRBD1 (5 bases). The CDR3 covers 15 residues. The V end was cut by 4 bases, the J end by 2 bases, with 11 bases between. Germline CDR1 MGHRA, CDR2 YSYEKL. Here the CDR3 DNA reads TGCGCCAGCAGCCTAGACAGAAGCACTAATGAAAAACTGTTTTTT. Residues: CASSLDRSTNEKLFF.

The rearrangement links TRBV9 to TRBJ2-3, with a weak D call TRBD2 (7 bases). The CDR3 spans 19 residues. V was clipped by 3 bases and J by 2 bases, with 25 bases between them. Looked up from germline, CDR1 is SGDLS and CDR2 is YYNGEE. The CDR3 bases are TGTGCCAGCAGCGGTAGTGGGGGGGGCCAGGGTCGGACCACAGATACGCAGTATTTT. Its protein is CASSGSGGGQGRTTDTQYF.

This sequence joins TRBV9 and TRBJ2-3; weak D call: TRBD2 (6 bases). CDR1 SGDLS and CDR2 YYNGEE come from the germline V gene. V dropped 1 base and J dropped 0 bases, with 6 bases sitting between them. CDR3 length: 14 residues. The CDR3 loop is CASSVTSSTDTQYF. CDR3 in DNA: TGTGCCAGCAGCGTAACTAGCAGCACAGATACGCAGTATTTT.

CDR3 region: CASSPYLRDSYNEQFF. The CDR3, as DNA: TGTGCCAGCTCACCATATCTCCGGGACAGCTACAATGAGCAGTTCTTC. V and J are TRBV18 and TRBJ2-1, with 7 bases identical to TRBD1. The V and J ends lost 2 bases and 3 bases, in that order; junction bases with no gene match: 7. The CDR3 length is 16 residues. CDR1 and CDR2 (germline): KGHSH, LQKENI.

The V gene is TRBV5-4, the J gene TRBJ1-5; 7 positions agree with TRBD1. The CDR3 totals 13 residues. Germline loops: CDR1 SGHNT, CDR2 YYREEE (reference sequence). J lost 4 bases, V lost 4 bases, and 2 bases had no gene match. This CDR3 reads CASSPGQNQPQHF. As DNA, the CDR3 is TGTGCCAGCAGCCCGGGACAGAATCAGCCCCAGCATTTT.

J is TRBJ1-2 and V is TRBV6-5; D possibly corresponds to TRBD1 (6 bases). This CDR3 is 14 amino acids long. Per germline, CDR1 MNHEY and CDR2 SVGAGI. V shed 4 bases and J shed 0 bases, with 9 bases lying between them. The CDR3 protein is CASSLDSPNYGYTF. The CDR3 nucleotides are TGTGCCAGCAGTTTGGACAGTCCTAACTATGGCTACACCTTC.

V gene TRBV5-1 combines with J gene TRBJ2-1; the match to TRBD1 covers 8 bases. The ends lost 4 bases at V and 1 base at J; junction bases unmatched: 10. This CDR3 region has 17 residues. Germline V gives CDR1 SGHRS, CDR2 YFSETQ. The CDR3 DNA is TGCGCCAGCAGCCAGGGGGCCTTGCAGGGGTCCTACAATGAGCAGTTCTTC. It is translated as CASSQGALQGSYNEQFF.